This T cell receptor (beta chain) came from a study of T cell responses to AZD1222 COVID-19 vaccine. Study findings and constraints: Repertoires were sampled only after the peak T cell response. Of spike-specific TCRs, nearly half reportedly target regions left unmutated in variants.

As for this clone: Its antigen remains unknown.

Assay used: immunoSEQ multiplex PCR; TCRdb lists only in-frame clones, some missing. The data show 110,000 to 150,000 clones, with approximately 85% seen just once and under 9.5% held by the top ten. The source is an adult in good health. The source was peripheral blood, collected on day 0 of AZD1222 vaccination.

CDR3 sequence: CASSQAQGSYEQYF. The CDR3 bases are TGCGCCAGCAGCCAAGCACAGGGATCCTACGAGCAGTACTTC. J is TRBJ2-7 and V is TRBV4-1; D perhaps matches TRBD1 (6 bases). V lost 1 base, J lost 1 base, and 8 bases lay in between. From germline, CDR1 is MGHRA and CDR2 YSYEKL. This CDR3 is 14 amino acids long.